The 11 T cell receptor beta chains listed next were all sequenced from one sample in a study of blood T cell repertoires in COVID-19. The method was immunoSEQ multiplex PCR; TCRdb's version includes in-frame clones alone and lacks a portion of them. The table records around 130,000 clones, 65% to 85% of them present only once. Sequenced material: peripheral blood. The source of these receptors is a man between 65 and 85 years old with acute or convalescent COVID-19.

The V gene is TRBV19, the J gene TRBJ2-7, with 7 bases identical to TRBD1. The CDR3 covers 14 residues. V shed 5 bases and J 4 bases; nucleotides not matched to a gene: 8. The V gene's germline CDR1 is LNHDA and CDR2 SQIVND (reference sequence). The CDR3 sequence is CASSSRQGRYEQYF. CDR3 bases: TGTGCCAGTAGTTCCAGACAGGGACGGTACGAGCAGTACTTC.

The chain recombines TRBV24-1 with TRBJ2-2, with D unresolved. V lost 2 bases and J lost 4, with 10 bases in between. This CDR3 has 15 residues. From germline, CDR1 is KGHDR and CDR2 SFDVKD. As DNA, the CDR3 is TGTGCCACCAGTGATTCCAAACAGTTCACCGGGGAGCTGTTTTTT. The encoded protein is CATSDSKQFTGELFF.

The CDR3 region has the DNA TGTGCCAGCAGGTTGACAGGGGGTAACACAGATACGCAGTATTTT. It specifies CASRLTGGNTDTQYF. The chain uses TRBV2 and TRBJ2-3, with 9 bases that match TRBD1. CDR3 size: 15 residues. J lost 2 bases, V lost 6 bases, and 6 bases had no gene match. Germline CDR1 and CDR2: SNHLY and FYNNEI.

This chain uses TRBV24-1 with TRBJ2-3, with 7 bases that match TRBD2. Germline V lookup: CDR1 KGHDR, CDR2 SFDVKD. The CDR3 length is 19 residues. With V trimmed by 4 bases and J by 2 bases, 17 bases remained unmatched. The CDR3 spells CATSDPVPHLAVITDTQYF. CDR3 DNA: TGTGCCACCAGTGACCCCGTACCCCACCTAGCGGTAATCACAGATACGCAGTATTTT.

A few counts support this clone. This chain joins TRBV9 and TRBJ2-7; 8 bases match TRBD2. The CDR3 is 15 amino acids. V lost 4 bases and J lost 3; bases outside the gene matches: 9. Germline CDR1 reads SGDLS; CDR2 reads YYNGEE. CDR3 sequence: CASSSSLGGDYEQYF. CDR3 DNA sequence: TGTGCCAGCAGCTCCTCTCTCGGGGGGGACTACGAGCAGTACTTC.

V gene TRBV5-1 combines with J gene TRBJ2-3, with 8 positions matching TRBD2. V lost 0 bases, J lost 2 bases, and 17 bases stayed unmatched. CDR1 and CDR2 from the germline V gene are SGHRS and YFSETQ. The CDR3 contains 20 residues. The CDR3 loop reads CASSLAGAQRGRGVTDTQYF. CDR3 in DNA: TGCGCCAGCAGCTTGGCCGGAGCGCAGCGGGGGCGGGGGGTCACAGATACGCAGTATTTT.

The chain joins TRBV11-2 to TRBJ1-5, with D possibly being TRBD1 (6 bases). Per germline, CDR1 SGHAT and CDR2 FQNNGV. Trimming removed 3 bases at V and 7 bases at J, with 19 bases between. This CDR3 contains 16 residues. CDR3 nucleotides: TGTGCCAGCAGCTTGGGGACTACAGGGTTGTCGCAGCCCCAGCATTTT. Translation gives CASSLGTTGLSQPQHF.

The rearrangement uses TRBV19 and TRBJ2-5, with 9 positions matching TRBD1. V gave up 5 bases and J gave up 4 bases; unmatched junction bases: 8. The germline V gene encodes CDR1 LNHDA and CDR2 SQIVND (reference sequence). The CDR3 loop spans 15 amino acids. CDR3 residues: CASSSPGQGVETQYF. The CDR3 DNA follows: TGTGCCAGTAGTTCACCGGGACAGGGCGTAGAGACCCAGTACTTC.

The chain couples TRBV13 to TRBJ2-6; perhaps TRBD2 as D (5 bases). Germline CDR1 and CDR2: PRHDT and FYEKMQ (reference sequence). V lost 5 bases, J lost 0 bases, and 8 bases lay in between. CDR3 length: 15 residues. The chain's CDR3 is CASSPRGSGANVLTF. The CDR3, as DNA: TGTGCCAGCAGCCCCCGGGGCTCTGGGGCCAACGTCCTGACTTTC. Full variable domain (rest looked up from reference TRBV13 and TRBJ2-6): AAGVIQSPRHLIKEKRETATLKCYPIPRHDTVYWYQQGPGQDPQFLISFYEKMQSDKGSIPDRFSAQQFSDYHSELNMSSLELGDSALYFCASSPRGSGANVLTFGAGSRLTVL.

This clone has only one observation. An end of the junction differs from the germline gene, which may be a read error. The rearrangement uses TRBV7-7 and TRBJ2-5; 10 bases agree with TRBD1. There are 15 residues in the CDR3. Germline V CDR1 and CDR2: SSHAT, FNYEAQ (reference sequence). CDR3 DNA sequence: TGTGCTAGCAGCTTAGGGACAGGGGTTGGGGAGACCCAGTACTTC. Translated: CASSLGTGVGETQYF.

This clone was seen only once. The chain carries TRBV7-2 and TRBJ2-5, with 15 bases identical to TRBD2. This CDR3 spans 17 amino acids. V lost 5 bases and J lost 6; bases outside the gene matches: 10. The germline gives CDR1 SGHTA, CDR2 FQGNSA. CDR3 sequence: CASSGGLAGGPGKTQYF. For the CDR3, the DNA is TGTGCCAGCAGCGGAGGACTAGCGGGGGGGCCGGGAAAGACCCAGTACTTC.